The entry that follows covers one T cell receptor (beta chain) sequence. Its specificity is not known. Looked up from germline, CDR1 is MNHNS and CDR2 is SASEGT. CDR3 length: 13 residues. The ends lost 6 bases at V and 8 bases at J; junction bases unmatched: 9. These data come from a study of cytomegalovirus exposure and HLA in healthy donors. Study-wide results and caveats: Sequences of the TCR beta chain were said to predict the HLA-A and HLA-B alleles of most subjects accurately.

The PCR was carried out with 60 Vbeta primers and 13 Jbeta primers. Some clones are missing from TCRdb's copy, which holds only in-frame ones; the method was immunoSEQ multiplex PCR. The data contain 150,000 to 200,000 clones, roughly 71% of them singletons. The genes are TRBV6-1 and TRBJ1-1; TRBD1 matches 7 bases. The sequence was collected from a girl aged 5-17 years in good health and CMV-seronegative. Specimen: PBMCs. CDR3 DNA sequence: TGTGCCAGCAGCCTAGACAGGGTGTCCGAAGCTTTCTTT. Protein: CASSLDRVSEAFF.